This T cell receptor beta chain was identified in a study of cytomegalovirus exposure and HLA in healthy donors. Findings of the study overall: Analysis was carried out at a later point, and it linked a missense DCLRE1C variant to TCR beta V- and J-gene trimming.

Turning to this clone: No antigen is known for it.

The study ran its PCR with 60 Vbeta and 13 Jbeta primers. The data were produced by immunoSEQ multiplex PCR, yet TCRdb's version contains in-frame clones alone and is incomplete. The sample holds about 260,000 clones, almost 85% seen once. The germline gives CDR1 GTSNPN, CDR2 SVGIG (reference sequence). The CDR3 has 16 residues. V gave up 4 bases and J gave up 2 bases; unmatched junction bases: 11. Sequencing input: PBMCs. The rearrangement uses TRBV30 and TRBJ2-7, with 10 bases lining up with TRBD2. This receptor was taken from a middle-aged woman in good health and CMV-seropositive. CDR3 DNA sequence: TGTGCCTGGACCCCCTCCCGGACTAGCGGAACCTACGAGCAGTACTTC. Amino acids: CAWTPSRTSGTYEQYF.